Listed below are T cell receptor beta chains from one sample, sequenced in a study of T-cell memory formation after mild COVID-19. In TCRdb, the 5' RACE reads were re-called with MiXCR into one record per CDR3 protein. The sample has around 250,000 distinct CDR3 sequences; around 17% are singletons. The sequenced material came from PBMCs or a T cell subset sorted from them (not recorded which). These TCRs come from a young man who had mild COVID-19 (a few samples of this study predate the infection). Cell type and time point are not known. CDR3s include the opening cysteine and the closing phenylalanine or tryptophan. A D gene is named only where the DNA matches it firmly. Rows give clone size only sometimes, using once, few, many, or a class for an expanded clone.

d_call | j_call | clone_size | v_call | cdr3_aa | cdr3_nt
TRBD1 | TRBJ2-5 | few | TRBV15 | CATSRTWDRAGETQYF | TGTGCCACCAGCAGAACTTGGGACAGGGCAGGGGAGACCCAGTACTTC
. | TRBJ2-2 | few | TRBV4-2 | CASSQDRGANTGELFF | TGTGCCAGCAGCCAAGATCGGGGCGCGAATACCGGGGAGCTGTTTTTT
. | TRBJ1-5 | . | TRBV25-1 | CASSAPDQPQHF | TGTGCCAGCAGTGCGCCAGATCAGCCCCAGCATTTT
. | TRBJ2-1 | . | TRBV4-3 | CASSQDISGSYNEQFF | TGCGCCAGCAGCCAAGATATCAGCGGGTCCTACAATGAGCAGTTCTTC
TRBD1 | TRBJ2-5 | . | TRBV9 | CASSPSGTGGPMTQYF | TGTGCCAGCAGCCCCTCCGGGACAGGGGGACCTATGACCCAGTACTTC
TRBD1 | TRBJ2-2 | few | TRBV15 | CATSSRGPGELFF | TGTGCCACCAGCTCTAGGGGGCCTGGGGAGCTGTTTTTT
TRBD1 | TRBJ2-1 | . | TRBV4-3 | CASSQNPGQLNEQFF | TGCGCCAGCAGCCAGAACCCGGGACAGCTTAATGAGCAGTTCTTC
TRBD2 | TRBJ2-1 | few | TRBV9 | CASSPGTSGWGGEQFF | TGTGCCAGCAGCCCTGGGACTAGCGGGTGGGGTGGTGAGCAGTTCTTC
. | TRBJ2-5 | . | TRBV6-2/TRBV6-3 | CASDPGGSRETQYF | TGTGCCTCCGACCCCGGAGGAAGTCGAGAGACCCAGTACTTC
TRBD1 | TRBJ1-1 | few | TRBV6-2/TRBV6-3 | CASSHTLYRGLKAFF | TGTGCCAGCAGTCACACTCTCTACAGGGGACTGAAAGCTTTCTTT
TRBD1 | TRBJ1-1 | . | TRBV6-2/TRBV6-3 | CASSYGQGGTEAFF | TGTGCCAGCAGTTACGGACAGGGGGGAACTGAAGCTTTCTTT
. | TRBJ1-2 | few | TRBV12-3/TRBV12-4 | CASSRTDLLYGYTF | TGTGCCAGCAGTCGGACAGATTTACTTTATGGCTACACCTTC
. | TRBJ2-7 | . | TRBV6-4 | CASSPGFQAGSHEQYF | TGTGCCAGCAGTCCCGGGTTTCAGGCAGGGTCCCACGAGCAGTACTTC
. | TRBJ2-1 | . | TRBV11-2 | CASSRRGTEIYNEQFF | TGTGCCAGCAGCAGACGCGGGACAGAAATATACAATGAGCAGTTCTTC
. | TRBJ1-1 | . | TRBV9 | CASSVASRQNTEAFF | TGTGCCAGCAGCGTAGCTAGCAGACAAAACACTGAAGCTTTCTTT
TRBD1 | TRBJ1-2 | few | TRBV9 | CASSETGTANYGYTF | TGTGCCAGCAGCGAAACCGGGACAGCTAACTATGGCTACACCTTC
TRBD1 | TRBJ2-3 | . | TRBV6-5 | CASSYLPPGQGTDTQYF | TGTGCCAGCAGTTACCTACCCCCGGGACAGGGGACAGATACGCAGTATTTT
. | TRBJ2-7 | few | TRBV3-1 | CASSQDLSPGYSYEQYF | TGTGCCAGCAGCCAAGATCTTTCCCCAGGGTACTCCTACGAGCAGTACTTC
. | TRBJ2-3 | few | TRBV6-5 | CASTAPSSDTQYF | TGTGCCAGCACGGCCCCCTCCTCAGATACGCAGTATTTT
TRBD1 | TRBJ2-6 | many | TRBV6-5 | CASSYQRDRGPGANVLTF | TGTGCCAGCAGTTACCAGCGGGACAGGGGGCCTGGGGCCAACGTCCTGACTTTC
. | TRBJ2-3 | few | TRBV4-3 | CASSHGQSTDTQYF | TGCGCCAGCAGCCACGGACAAAGCACAGATACGCAGTATTTT
TRBD1 | TRBJ2-1 | few | TRBV7-9 | CASSLLGTGRGEQFF | TGTGCCAGCAGCTTGTTAGGGACAGGGAGAGGTGAGCAGTTCTTC
. | TRBJ1-2 | . | TRBV4-2 | CASSQGRALENTF | TGTGCCAGCAGCCAGGGGAGGGCACTAGAAAACACCTTC
TRBD1 | TRBJ2-7 | . | TRBV5-1 | CASGSGQGSYEQYF | TGCGCCAGCGGATCGGGACAGGGGTCCTACGAGCAGTACTTC
TRBD2 | TRBJ2-1 | . | TRBV7-9 | CASSHAAGGEQFF | TGTGCCAGCAGCCATGCAGCGGGGGGTGAGCAGTTCTTC
. | TRBJ2-3 | . | TRBV6-6 | CASILGPGQGSTDTQYF | .
. | TRBJ1-2 | few | TRBV4-1 | CASSQGGPSGGYTF | TGCGCCAGCAGCCAAGGGGGCCCATCCGGTGGCTACACCTTC
. | TRBJ2-6 | many | TRBV5-1 | CASSTSLTGALGANVLTF | TGCGCCAGCAGCACCTCCTTGACAGGTGCGTTAGGGGCCAACGTCCTGACTTTC